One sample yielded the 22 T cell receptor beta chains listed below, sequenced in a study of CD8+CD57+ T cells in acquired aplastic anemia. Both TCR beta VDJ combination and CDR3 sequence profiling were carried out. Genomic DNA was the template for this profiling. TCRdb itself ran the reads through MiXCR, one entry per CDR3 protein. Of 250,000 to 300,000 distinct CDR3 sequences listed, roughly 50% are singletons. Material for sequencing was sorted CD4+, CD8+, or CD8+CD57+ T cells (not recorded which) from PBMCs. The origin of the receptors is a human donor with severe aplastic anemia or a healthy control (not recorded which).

CDR3 sequence (DNA): TGTGCCAGCAGCTTAGAACAGGCTGGCATCTACGAGCAGTACTTC. Amino acid sequence: CASSLEQAGIYEQYF. J is TRBJ2-7 and V is TRBV7-8, with D perhaps TRBD1 (5 bases). The CDR3 is 15 amino acids. Germline assignment: CDR1 SGHVS and CDR2 FQNEAQ. Trimming removed 1 base from V and 3 bases from J, with 13 bases in between.

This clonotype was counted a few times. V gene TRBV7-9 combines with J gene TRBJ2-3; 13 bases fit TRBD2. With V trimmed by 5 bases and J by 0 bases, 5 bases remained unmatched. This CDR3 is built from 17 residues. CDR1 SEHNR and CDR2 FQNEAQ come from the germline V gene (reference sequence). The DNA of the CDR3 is TGTGCCAGCAGCAGACTAGCGGGAGGAGGGAGCACAGATACGCAGTATTTT. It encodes CASSRLAGGGSTDTQYF.

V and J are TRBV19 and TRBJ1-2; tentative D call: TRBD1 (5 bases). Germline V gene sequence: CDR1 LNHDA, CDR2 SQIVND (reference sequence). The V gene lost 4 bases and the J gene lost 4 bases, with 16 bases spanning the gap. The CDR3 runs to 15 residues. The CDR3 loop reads CASSTPGAVLYGYTF. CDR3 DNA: TGTGCCAGTAGTACCCCTGGGGCAGTCCTCTATGGCTACACCTTC.

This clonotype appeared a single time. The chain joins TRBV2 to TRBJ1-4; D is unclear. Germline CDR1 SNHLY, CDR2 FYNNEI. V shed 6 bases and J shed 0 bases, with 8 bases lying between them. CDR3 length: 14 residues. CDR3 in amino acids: CASRRNPTNEKLFF. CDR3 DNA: TGTGCCAGCAGAAGGAACCCAACTAATGAAAAACTGTTTTTT.

The CDR3 DNA sequence: TGTGCCAGCAGCCCAGGGACAGGGTTTCAGCCCCAGCATTTT. It encodes CASSPGTGFQPQHF. The J gene is TRBJ1-5, the V gene TRBV7-6; 9 nucleotides match TRBD1. Germline V gene lookup returns CDR1 SGHVS and CDR2 FNYEAQ. The CDR3 covers 14 residues. Trimming removed 5 bases from V and 6 bases from J; junction bases left unmatched: 5.

The CDR3 region is CAASGLAVEQFF. The CDR3 DNA is TGTGCCGCATCGGGACTAGCGGTTGAGCAGTTCTTC. The chain carries TRBV30 and TRBJ2-1, with 11 nucleotides matching TRBD2. Germline V lookup: CDR1 GTSNPN, CDR2 SVGIG (reference sequence). The CDR3 has 12 amino acids. V trimming: 8 bases; J trimming: 9 bases; junction bases outside the gene matches: 6.

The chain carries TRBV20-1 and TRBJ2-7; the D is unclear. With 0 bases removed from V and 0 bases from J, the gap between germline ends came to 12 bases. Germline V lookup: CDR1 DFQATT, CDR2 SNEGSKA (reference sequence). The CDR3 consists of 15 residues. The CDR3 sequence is CSARERRTSSYEQYF. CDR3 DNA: TGCAGTGCTAGAGAAAGGCGGACGAGCTCCTACGAGCAGTACTTC.

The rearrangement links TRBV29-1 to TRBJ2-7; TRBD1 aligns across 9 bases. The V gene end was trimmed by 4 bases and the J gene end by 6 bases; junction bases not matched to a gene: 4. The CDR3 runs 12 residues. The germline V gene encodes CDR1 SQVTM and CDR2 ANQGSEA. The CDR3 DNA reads TGCAGCGTTGCGGGACAGGGACCCGAGCAGTACTTC. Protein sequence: CSVAGQGPEQYF.

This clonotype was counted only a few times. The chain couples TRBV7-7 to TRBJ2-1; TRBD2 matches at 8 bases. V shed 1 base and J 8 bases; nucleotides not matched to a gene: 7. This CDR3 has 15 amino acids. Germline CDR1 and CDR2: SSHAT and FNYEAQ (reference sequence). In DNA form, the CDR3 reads TGTGCCAGCAGCTTAGGGGGCGGGAGGAACGATGAGCAGTTCTTC. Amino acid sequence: CASSLGGGRNDEQFF.

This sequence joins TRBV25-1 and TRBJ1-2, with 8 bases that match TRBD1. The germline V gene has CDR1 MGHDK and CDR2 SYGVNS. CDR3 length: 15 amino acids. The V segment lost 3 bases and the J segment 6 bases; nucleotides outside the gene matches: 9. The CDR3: CASSDRGGQGHGYTF. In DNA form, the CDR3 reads TGTGCCAGCAGTGACCGAGGAGGACAGGGACATGGCTACACCTTC.

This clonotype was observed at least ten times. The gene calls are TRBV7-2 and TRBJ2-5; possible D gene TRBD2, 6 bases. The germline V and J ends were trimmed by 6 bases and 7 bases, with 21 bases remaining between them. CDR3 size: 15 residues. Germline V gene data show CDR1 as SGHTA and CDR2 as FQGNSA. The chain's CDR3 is CASSRYPGGEVTQYF. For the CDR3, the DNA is TGTGCCAGCAGTCGTTATCCCGGCGGGGAGGTGACCCAGTACTTC.

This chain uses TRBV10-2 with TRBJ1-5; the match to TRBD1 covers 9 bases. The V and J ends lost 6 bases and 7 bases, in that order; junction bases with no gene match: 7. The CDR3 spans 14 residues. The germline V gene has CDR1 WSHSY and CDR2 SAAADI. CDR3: CASSTGGVGQPQHF. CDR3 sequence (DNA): TGCGCCAGCAGCACAGGGGGCGTAGGACAGCCCCAGCATTTT.

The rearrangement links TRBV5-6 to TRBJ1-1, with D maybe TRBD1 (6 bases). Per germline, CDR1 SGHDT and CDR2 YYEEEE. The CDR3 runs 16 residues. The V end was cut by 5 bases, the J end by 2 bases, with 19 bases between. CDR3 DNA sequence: TGTGCCAGCAGTCCCCCCACAGGGAGGCCAAACACTGAAGCTTTCTTT. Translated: CASSPPTGRPNTEAFF.

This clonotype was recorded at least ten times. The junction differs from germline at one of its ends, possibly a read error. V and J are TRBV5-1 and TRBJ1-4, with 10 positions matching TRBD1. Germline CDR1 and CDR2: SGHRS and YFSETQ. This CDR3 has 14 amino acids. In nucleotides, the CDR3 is TGTGCCAGCAGCTTGGGGACAGGGGATGAAAAACTGTTTTTT. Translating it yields CASSLGTGDEKLFF.

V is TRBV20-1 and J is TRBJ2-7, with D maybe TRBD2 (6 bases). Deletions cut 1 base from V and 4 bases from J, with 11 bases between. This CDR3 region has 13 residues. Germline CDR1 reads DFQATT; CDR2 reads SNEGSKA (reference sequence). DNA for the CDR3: TGCAGTGCTAGAGGTTGGGGGGATTACGAGCAGTACTTC. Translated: CSARGWGDYEQYF.

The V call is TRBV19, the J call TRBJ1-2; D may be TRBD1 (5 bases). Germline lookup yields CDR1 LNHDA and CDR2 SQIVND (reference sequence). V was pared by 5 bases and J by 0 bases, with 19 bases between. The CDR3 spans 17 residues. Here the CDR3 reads CASSQRAGSGSNYGYTF. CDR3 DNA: TGTGCCAGTAGTCAACGGGCAGGGTCGGGTTCTAACTATGGCTACACCTTC.

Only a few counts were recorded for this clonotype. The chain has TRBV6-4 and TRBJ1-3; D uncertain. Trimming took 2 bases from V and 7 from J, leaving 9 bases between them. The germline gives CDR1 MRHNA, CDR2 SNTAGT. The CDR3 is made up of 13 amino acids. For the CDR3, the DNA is TGTGCCAGCAGTGACCCCAGGACGAACACCATATATTTT. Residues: CASSDPRTNTIYF.

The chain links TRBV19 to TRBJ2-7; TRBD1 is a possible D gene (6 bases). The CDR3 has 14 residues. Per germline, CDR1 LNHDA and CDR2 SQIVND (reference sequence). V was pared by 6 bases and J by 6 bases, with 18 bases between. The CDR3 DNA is TGTGCCAGTAGCCGCCAAGGACAGAGAGGCGAGCAGTACTTC. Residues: CASSRQGQRGEQYF.

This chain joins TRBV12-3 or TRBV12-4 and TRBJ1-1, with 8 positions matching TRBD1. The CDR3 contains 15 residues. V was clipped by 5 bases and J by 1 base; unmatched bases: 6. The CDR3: CASSPGTGPNTEAFF. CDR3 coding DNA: TGTGCCAGCAGTCCCGGGACAGGACCGAACACTGAAGCTTTCTTT.

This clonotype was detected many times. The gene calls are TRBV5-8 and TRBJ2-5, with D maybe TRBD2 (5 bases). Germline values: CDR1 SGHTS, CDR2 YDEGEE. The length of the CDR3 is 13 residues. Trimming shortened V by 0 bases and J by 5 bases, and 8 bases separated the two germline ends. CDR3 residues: CASSLAGSETQYF. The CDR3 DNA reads TGTGCCAGCAGCTTGGCGGGGTCGGAGACCCAGTACTTC.

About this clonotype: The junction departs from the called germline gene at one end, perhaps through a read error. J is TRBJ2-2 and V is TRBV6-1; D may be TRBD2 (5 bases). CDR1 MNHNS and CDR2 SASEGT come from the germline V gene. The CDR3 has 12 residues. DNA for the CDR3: TGTGCCAGCAGTTCGAACACCGGGGAGCTGCTTTTT. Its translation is CASSSNTGELLF.

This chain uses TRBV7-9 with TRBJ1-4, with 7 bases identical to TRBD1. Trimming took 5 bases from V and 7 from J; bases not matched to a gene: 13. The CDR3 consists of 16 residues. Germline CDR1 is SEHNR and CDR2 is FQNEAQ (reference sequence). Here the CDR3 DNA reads TGTGCCAGCAGCAAAGGACAGGCCCTCTCGGGTGAAAAACTGTTTTTT. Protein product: CASSKGQALSGEKLFF.